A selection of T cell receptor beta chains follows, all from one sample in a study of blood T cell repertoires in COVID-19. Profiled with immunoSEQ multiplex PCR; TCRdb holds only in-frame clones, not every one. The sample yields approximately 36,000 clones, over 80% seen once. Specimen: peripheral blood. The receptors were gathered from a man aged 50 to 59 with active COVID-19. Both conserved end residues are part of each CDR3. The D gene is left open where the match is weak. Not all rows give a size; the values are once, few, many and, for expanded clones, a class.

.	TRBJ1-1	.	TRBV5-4	TGTGCCAGCAGCTCCTCGGAGGGCAACTACCCGAGGGCCCGGAACACTGAAGCTTTCTTT	CASSSSEGNYPRARNTEAFF
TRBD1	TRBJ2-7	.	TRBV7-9	TGTGCCAGCAGCTTTGGCGGGACAGGGGTCGAGCAGTACTTC	CASSFGGTGVEQYF
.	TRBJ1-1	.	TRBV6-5	TGTGCCAGCGGGGGGGCTACTGAAGCTTTCTTT	CASGGATEAFF
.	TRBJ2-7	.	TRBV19	TGTGCCAGTAGCCCGTATTATGTGGGGGGAACCTACGAGCAGTACTTC	CASSPYYVGGTYEQYF
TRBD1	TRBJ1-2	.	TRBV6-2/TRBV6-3	TGTGCCAGCAGTTACACGCGGACAGGGCCCTATGGCTACACCTTC	CASSYTRTGPYGYTF
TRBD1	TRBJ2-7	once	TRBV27	TGTGCCAGCAAAATTATGGGGACAGGCCCCTACGAGCAGTACTTC	CASKIMGTGPYEQYF
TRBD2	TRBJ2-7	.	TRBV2	TGTGCCAGCAGTGAAGCCCGCGGGGGAAACTACGAGCAGTACTTC	CASSEARGGNYEQYF
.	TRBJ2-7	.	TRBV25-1	TGTGCCAGCGCTCGGGACTCTTGGTCCGAGCAGTACTTC	CASARDSWSEQYF
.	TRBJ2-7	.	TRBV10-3	TGTGCCATCAGTGAGACAGGGACCTCCTACGAGCAGTACTTC	CAISETGTSYEQYF
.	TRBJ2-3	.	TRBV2	TGTGCCAGCAGTGCAGAGGGGGTTAAAGATACGCAGTATTTT	CASSAEGVKDTQYF
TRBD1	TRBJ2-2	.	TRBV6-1	TGTGCCAGCAGTGAATCCCAGGGGGCGAACACCGGGGAGCTGTTTTTT	CASSESQGANTGELFF
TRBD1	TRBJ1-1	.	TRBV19	TGTGCCAGTAGTATAGGTGGGGACAGGGAGACTGAAGCTTTCTTT	CASSIGGDRETEAFF
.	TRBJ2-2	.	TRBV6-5	TGTGCCAGCAGCCCGGGACTTTTACGGGAGCTGTTTTTT	CASSPGLLRELFF
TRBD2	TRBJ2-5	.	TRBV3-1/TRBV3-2	TGTGCCAGCAGCCTACAGACTAGCGGGGAGACCCAGTACTTC	CASSLQTSGETQYF
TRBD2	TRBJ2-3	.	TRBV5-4	TGTGCCAGCAGCTTGGGGACTAGCGGGGGGAGGACGCAGTATTTT	CASSLGTSGGRTQYF
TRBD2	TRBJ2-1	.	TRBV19	TGTGCCAGTAGTATTGGGTTAGCGGGGGACTACAATGAGCAGTTCTTC	CASSIGLAGDYNEQFF
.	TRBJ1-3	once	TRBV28	TGTGCCAGCAGCTCTCGGGGAAATCGAAACACCATATATTTT	CASSSRGNRNTIYF
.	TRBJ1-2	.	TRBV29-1	TGCAGCGTTGAGGGGTGGGCAGGGAATACCTATGGCTACACCTTC	CSVEGWAGNTYGYTF
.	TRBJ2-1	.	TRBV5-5	TGTGCCAGCAGCAGACATTCCCTCAGCAATGAGCAGTTCTTC	CASSRHSLSNEQFF
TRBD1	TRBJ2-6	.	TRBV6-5	TGTGCCAGCAGTTCTTCAGGGGGCGCTGGGGCCAACGTCCTGACTTTC	CASSSSGGAGANVLTF
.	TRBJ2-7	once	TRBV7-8	TGTGCCAGCAGCGAAAGTAGCCTTGGTTTCTACGAGCAGTACTTC	CASSESSLGFYEQYF
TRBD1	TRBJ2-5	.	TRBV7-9	TGTGCCAGCAGCCAACCGGGACAGGGGGAGACCCAGTACTTC	CASSQPGQGETQYF
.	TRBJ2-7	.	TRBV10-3	TGTGCCATCAGTGACAACTCCTACGAGCAGTACTTC	CAISDNSYEQYF
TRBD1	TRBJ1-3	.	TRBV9	TGTGCCAGCAGCCCGCGTGCGGACAGGGGGGTTGGAAACACCATATATTTT	CASSPRADRGVGNTIYF
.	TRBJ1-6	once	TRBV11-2	TGTGCCAGCAGCTTAGACTCCGGGTCCCTCCACTTT	CASSLDSGSLHF
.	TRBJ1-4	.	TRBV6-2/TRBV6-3	TGTGCCAGCAGCAAACAGGGCGGGGGGAATGAAAAACTGTTTTTT	CASSKQGGGNEKLFF
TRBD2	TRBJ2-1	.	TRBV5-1	TGCGCCAGCAGCACGGGACTAGCGCCTTACAATGAGCAGTTCTTC	CASSTGLAPYNEQFF
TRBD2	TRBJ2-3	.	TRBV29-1	TGCAGCGTTGATTCCCTAGCGGGGCTGCCAGATACGCAGTATTTT	CSVDSLAGLPDTQYF
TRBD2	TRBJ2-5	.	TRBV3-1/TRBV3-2	TGTGCCAGCAGCCCTCCGGGGAGGGGAGAGACCCAGTACTTC	CASSPPGRGETQYF
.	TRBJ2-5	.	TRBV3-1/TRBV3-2	TGTGCCAGCAGCCAGGCCGGGACTGGGGAGACCCAGTACTTC	CASSQAGTGETQYF
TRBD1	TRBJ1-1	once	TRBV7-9	TGTGCCAGCAGCTTAGGGACAGGTATGAGCACTGAAGCTTTCTTT	CASSLGTGMSTEAFF
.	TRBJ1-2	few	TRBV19	TGTGCCAGTAGTATTCGGTCAGGGGATATCTATGGCTACACCTTC	CASSIRSGDIYGYTF
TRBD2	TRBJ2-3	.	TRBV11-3	TGTGCCAGCAGCTTAGGGCTAGCGGGGAGAGATACGCAGTATTTT	CASSLGLAGRDTQYF
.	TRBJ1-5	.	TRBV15	TGTGCCACCAGTAGTCAGGGAAATCAGCCCCAGCATTTT	CATSSQGNQPQHF
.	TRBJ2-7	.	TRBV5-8	TGTGCCAGCAGCTTGCAGGGTTCCTACGAGCAGTACTTC	CASSLQGSYEQYF